Below are 5 T cell receptor beta chains sequenced from a single sample in a study of cytomegalovirus exposure and HLA in healthy donors (dated by TCRdb to 2017 to 2019). Receptors were amplified or captured by the immunoSEQ multiplex PCR assay. For the multiplex PCR, a mixture combining 60 forward primers for TCR Vbeta segments and 13 reverse primers for TCR Jbeta segments was used. TCRdb holds this immuneACCESS table with in-frame rearrangements only. Some clones are missing; in checked studies, unresolved V genes explain under half, and the rest has no known cause. The sample table contains approximately 220,000 clones; only one count was recorded for over 60% of them. 0.6% to 0.65% of the sample comes from the top ten. What was sequenced was PBMCs. These receptors came from a man younger than 30 in good health and CMV-seronegative.

The chain employs TRBV10-1 and TRBJ1-6, with TRBD1 identical over 7 bases. Germline V gene lookup returns CDR1 WNHNN and CDR2 SYGVQD (reference sequence). The CDR3 has 13 residues. V gave up 5 bases and J gave up 6 bases; unmatched junction bases: 1. The CDR3 protein is CASSRQGNSPLHF. In nucleotides, the CDR3 is TGCGCCAGCAGTCGACAGGGTAATTCACCCCTCCACTTT.

This clone was seen only once. This sequence joins TRBV19 and TRBJ2-7, with 7 nucleotides matching TRBD1. The J segment lost 5 bases and the V segment lost 7 bases, leaving 11 bases of the junction unmatched. Germline V gene sequence: CDR1 LNHDA, CDR2 SQIVND (reference sequence). The CDR3 runs 14 residues. This CDR3 reads CASTAKGAVDEQYF. CDR3 DNA: TGTGCCAGTACCGCAAAGGGGGCGGTCGACGAGCAGTACTTC. Looking up the rest from reference TRBV19 and TRBJ2-7 gives the full variable domain: DGGITQSPKYLFRKEGQNVTLSCEQNLNHDAMYWYRQDPGQGLRLIYYSQIVNDFQKGDIAEGYSVSREKKESFPLTVTSAQKNPTAFYLCASTAKGAVDEQYFGPGTRLTVT.

The rearrangement links TRBV7-3 to TRBJ2-3; 8 bases line up with TRBD1. Germline CDR1 reads SGHTA; CDR2 reads FQGTGA. The CDR3 has 15 residues. V gave up 3 bases and J gave up 3 bases; unmatched junction bases: 5. Written as DNA, the CDR3 is TGTGCCAGCAGCTTGACAGGGGTGAGAACAGATACGCAGTATTTT. Its translation: CASSLTGVRTDTQYF.

The V gene is TRBV9, the J gene TRBJ1-1, with 9 bases lining up with TRBD1. Germline V gene data show CDR1 as SGDLS and CDR2 as YYNGEE. V lost 3 bases, J lost 1 base, and 7 bases stayed unmatched. CDR3 length equals 16 residues. The CDR3 DNA follows: TGTGCCAGCAGCGGGGACAGGGTCTCGGGGAACACTGAAGCTTTCTTT. It yields the protein CASSGDRVSGNTEAFF. Full variable domain (remainder filled in from reference TRBV9 and TRBJ1-1): DSGVTQTPKHLITATGQRVTLRCSPRSGDLSVYWYQQSLDQGLQFLIQYYNGEERAKGNILERFSAQQFPDLHSELNLSSLELGDSALYFCASSGDRVSGNTEAFFGQGTRLTVV.

The chain is built from TRBV14 and TRBJ1-1; maybe TRBD1 (5 bases). The CDR3 is 15 residues long. CDR1 is SGHDN and CDR2 is FVKESK in the germline V gene. V lost 0 bases to trimming and J lost 4 bases, with 12 bases between them. The CDR3 loop is CASSQDGDFGTEAFF. The DNA for the CDR3 is TGTGCCAGCAGCCAAGATGGGGACTTCGGCACTGAAGCTTTCTTT. Variable domain in full (rest from reference TRBV14 and TRBJ1-1): EAGVTQFPSHSVIEKGQTVTLRCDPISGHDNLYWYRRVMGKEIKFLLHFVKESKQDESGMPNNRFLAERTGGTYSTLKVQPAELEDSGVYFCASSQDGDFGTEAFFGQGTRLTVV.